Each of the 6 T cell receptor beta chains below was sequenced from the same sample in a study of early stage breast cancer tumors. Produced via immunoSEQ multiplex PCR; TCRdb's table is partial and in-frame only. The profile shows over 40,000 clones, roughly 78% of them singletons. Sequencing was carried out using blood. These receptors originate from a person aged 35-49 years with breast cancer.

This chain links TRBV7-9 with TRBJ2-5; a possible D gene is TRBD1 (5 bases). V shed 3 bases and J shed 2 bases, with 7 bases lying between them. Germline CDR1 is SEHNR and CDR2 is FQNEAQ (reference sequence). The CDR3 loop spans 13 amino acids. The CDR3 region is CASSFRQQETQYF. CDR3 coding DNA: TGTGCCAGCAGCTTTAGACAGCAAGAGACCCAGTACTTC.

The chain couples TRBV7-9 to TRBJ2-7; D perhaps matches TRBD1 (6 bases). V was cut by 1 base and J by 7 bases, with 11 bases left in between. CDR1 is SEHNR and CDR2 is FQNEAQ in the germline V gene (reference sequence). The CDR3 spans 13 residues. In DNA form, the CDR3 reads TGTGCCAGCAGCTTAGATCTTAGGGGGGAGCAGTACTTC. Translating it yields CASSLDLRGEQYF.

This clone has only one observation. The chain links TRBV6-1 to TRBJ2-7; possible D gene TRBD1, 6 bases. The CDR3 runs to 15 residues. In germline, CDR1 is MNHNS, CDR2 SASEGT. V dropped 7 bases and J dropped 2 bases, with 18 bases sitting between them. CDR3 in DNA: TGTGCCAGCATTAAAAGAGAGGACAGCCCCTACGAGCAGTACTTC. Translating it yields CASIKREDSPYEQYF.

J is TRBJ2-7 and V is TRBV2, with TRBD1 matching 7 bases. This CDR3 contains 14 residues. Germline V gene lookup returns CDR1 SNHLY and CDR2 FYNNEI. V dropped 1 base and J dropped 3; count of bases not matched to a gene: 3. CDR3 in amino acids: CASSEDRDSYEQYF. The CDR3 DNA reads TGTGCCAGCAGTGAAGACAGGGACAGCTACGAGCAGTACTTC.

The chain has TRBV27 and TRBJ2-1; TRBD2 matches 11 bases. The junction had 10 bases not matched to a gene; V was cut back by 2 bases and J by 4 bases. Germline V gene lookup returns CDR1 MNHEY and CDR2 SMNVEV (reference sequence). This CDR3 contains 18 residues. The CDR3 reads CASSLIASGRTKYNEQFF. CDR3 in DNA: TGTGCCAGCAGTTTAATTGCTAGCGGGAGGACCAAATACAATGAGCAGTTCTTC.

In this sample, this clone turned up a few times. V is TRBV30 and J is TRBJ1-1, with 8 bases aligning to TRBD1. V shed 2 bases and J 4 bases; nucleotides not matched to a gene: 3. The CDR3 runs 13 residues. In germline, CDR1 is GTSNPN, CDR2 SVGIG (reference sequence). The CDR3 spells CAWSWTGTTEAFF. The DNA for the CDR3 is TGTGCCTGGAGTTGGACAGGGACCACTGAAGCTTTCTTT.